The present T cell receptor beta chain was sequenced within a study of cytomegalovirus exposure and HLA in healthy donors. This CDR3 comprises 15 residues. Losses at the gene ends were 8 bases for V and 5 bases for J; bases not matched to a gene: 6. Germline CDR1 and CDR2: LNHDA and SQIVND (reference sequence). For this clone: The antigen is unknown.

Findings and caveats of the study: A few V segments could not be told apart, such as TRBV6-2 and TRBV6-3, and were left out. Earlier analysis yielded a pattern in which most TCR beta V segments were productive about 87% or about 30% of the time.

The PCR used 60 Vbeta and 13 Jbeta primers. Assay: immunoSEQ multiplex PCR; the TCRdb copy retains only in-frame clones and omits some. The sample has roughly 180,000 clones; roughly 80% are singletons. The chain employs TRBV19 and TRBJ2-3; 14 bases fit TRBD2. This receptor was identified in a male donor in good health and CMV-seronegative. Material: PBMCs. The CDR3, as DNA: TGTGCCAGTGGTGGACTAGCGGGGGGAATAGATACGCAGTATTTT. It encodes CASGGLAGGIDTQYF.